This TCR beta chain was identified in a study of fetal regulatory T cell absence and autoimmunity. At the level of the study: Exocrine pancreas autoimmunity occurred in IPEX patients lacking clinical diabetes. Study conclusions and caveats: Oligoclonal TCR enrichment in pancreas over cord blood reached over 85-fold for some clones. In IPEX syndrome, oligoclonal enrichment was read as supporting prenatal antigen-driven autoimmunity in the pancreas.

The survey-level immunoSEQ assay was used. The repertoire was sequenced with immunoSEQ multiplex PCR; TCRdb's copy has only in-frame clones and lacks some. The table lists 95,000 or so clones, 55% to 75% of them singletons, with roughly 2% in the top ten. The germline V gene has CDR1 LGHNA and CDR2 YNFKEQ. The V and J ends lost 4 bases and 7 bases respectively, with 10 bases between them. The CDR3 is 12 amino acids. Regarding this clone: Its antigen is unknown.

The TCR sequence derives from a male donor with IPEX syndrome. The chain combines TRBV4-2 with TRBJ1-2; tentative D call: TRBD1 (5 bases). Sequences were obtained from pancreas tissue. The chain's CDR3 is CASSLRDSGYTF. As DNA, the CDR3 is TGTGCCAGCAGCCTCAGGGACTCTGGCTACACCTTC.